This is a list of T cell receptor beta chains from one sample in a study of response to subunit inactivated influenza vaccine. TCRdb ran MiXCR on the RT-PCR reads and lists one entry per CDR3 protein. The sample has hundreds of thousands of distinct CDR3 sequences; around 14% are singletons. Specimen: PBMCs from blood, collected roughly 13 days after vaccination. These receptor sequences come from a man in his fifties or sixties who received an inactivated influenza vaccine. Each CDR3 is given with its conserved first and last residue. Fields, in order: J gene, D gene, clone size, V gene, CDR3 protein, CDR3 DNA. D genes are given only for firm matches. Clone size is not always given. Where it is, it says once, few, many or a class for expanded clones.

>TRBJ1-1|TRBD1|few|TRBV4-3
CASSQVWDRNTEAFF
TGCGCCAGCAGCCAAGTTTGGGACAGGAACACTGAAGCTTTCTTT
>TRBJ1-2|.|.|TRBV20-1
CSASAGRAYGYTF
TGCAGTGCTAGTGCAGGGCGGGCCTATGGCTACACCTTC
>TRBJ2-7|.|.|TRBV5-5
CASSAAVGEPYEQYF
TGTGCCAGCAGCGCCGCTGTTGGGGAGCCCTACGAGCAGTACTTC
>TRBJ1-2|.|.|TRBV3-1
CASSQVRGRGGDTF
TGTGCCAGCAGCCAAGTGAGGGGACGCGGCGGAGACACCTTC
>TRBJ2-1|TRBD2|many|TRBV4-3
CASSQGLHVGGWNEQFF
TGCGCCAGCAGCCAAGGACTTCATGTGGGAGGGTGGAATGAGCAGTTCTTC
>TRBJ2-2|TRBD2|.|TRBV10-2
CASSGSGGANTGELFF
TGCGCCAGCAGTGGGAGCGGGGGTGCGAACACCGGGGAGCTGTTTTTT
>TRBJ2-7|.|few|TRBV7-9
CASSPLGSGGVYEQYF
TGTGCCAGCAGCCCCTTAGGTAGCGGAGGAGTCTACGAGCAGTACTTC
>TRBJ2-7|.|.|TRBV5-5
CASSLYGVVSYEQYF
TGTGCCAGCAGCTTGTACGGGGTGGTGTCCTACGAGCAGTACTTC
>TRBJ2-2|TRBD2|.|TRBV11-2
CASSFLGLAGAWNTGELFF
TGTGCCAGCAGCTTCCTAGGACTAGCGGGGGCCTGGAACACCGGGGAGCTGTTTTTT
>TRBJ2-7|.|few|TRBV20-1
CSARGPSFSYEQYF
TGCAGTGCTAGAGGTCCTAGCTTTTCCTACGAGCAGTACTTC
>TRBJ2-3|TRBD2|.|TRBV5-1
CASSIGLAGVDTQYF
TGCGCCAGCAGCATCGGACTAGCGGGGGTGGATACGCAGTATTTT
>TRBJ1-2|.|.|TRBV27
CASSLWSGTTYGYTF
TGTGCCAGCAGTCTATGGAGTGGGACTACCTATGGCTACACCTTC
>TRBJ2-5|.|.|TRBV7-3
CASSLSHQETQYF
TGTGCCAGCAGCTTGAGTCACCAAGAGACCCAGTACTTC
>TRBJ2-7|.|.|TRBV18
CASSPPERHEQYF
TGTGCCAGCTCACCACCCGAACGGCACGAGCAGTACTTC
>TRBJ2-2|TRBD2|.|TRBV9
CASSVGTSGRGAGELFF
TGTGCCAGCAGCGTAGGGACTAGCGGGAGAGGGGCCGGGGAGCTGTTTTTT
>TRBJ1-1|.|few|TRBV6-5
CASSYGQALEAFF
TGTGCCAGCAGTTACGGGCAGGCCCTTGAAGCTTTCTTT
>TRBJ1-1|.|many|TRBV5-1
CASSIFGPGAQGTEAFF
TGCGCCAGCAGCATCTTCGGACCAGGGGCGCAGGGCACTGAAGCTTTCTTT
>TRBJ2-5|.|many|TRBV24-1
CATSDLHTPQETQYF
TGTGCCACCAGTGATTTGCACACTCCACAAGAGACCCAGTACTTC
>TRBJ2-3|TRBD2|.|TRBV29-1
CSVEDLTSGFTDTQYF
TGCAGCGTTGAAGATCTTACTAGCGGGTTCACAGATACGCAGTATTTT
>TRBJ2-3|.|.|TRBV7-2
CASSYRQGTDTQYF
TGTGCCAGCAGCTACCGACAGGGCACAGATACGCAGTATTTT
>TRBJ1-2|.|few|TRBV29-1
CSVEELDYGYTF
TGCAGCGTTGAAGAGCTGGACTATGGCTACACCTTC
>TRBJ2-5|.|.|TRBV6-5
CASSYGAAKETQYF
TGTGCCAGCAGTTACGGCGCGGCCAAAGAGACCCAGTACTTC
>TRBJ1-1|.|many|TRBV12-3/TRBV12-4
CASSSTGLGAFF
TGTGCCAGCAGTTCCACGGGGTTAGGAGCTTTCTTT
>TRBJ2-3|TRBD2|.|TRBV4-2
CASSSRLAGASSTDTQYF
TGTGCCAGCAGCTCCCGACTAGCGGGAGCCTCTAGCACAGATACGCAGTATTTT
>TRBJ2-6|.|.|TRBV9
CASSVVPSGANVLTF
TGTGCCAGCAGCGTAGTACCCTCTGGGGCCAACGTCCTGACTTTC
>TRBJ1-5|.|.|TRBV7-9
CASSPDTGHRQPQHF
TGTGCCAGCAGCCCCGATACAGGGCATAGACAGCCCCAGCATTTT
>TRBJ2-7|.|.|TRBV11-2
CASSLSPLGESHEQYF
TGTGCCAGCAGCTTATCCCCGCTAGGGGAATCCCACGAGCAGTACTTC
>TRBJ2-5|.|few|TRBV4-3
CASSQETLHSQETQYF
TGCGCCAGCAGCCAAGAAACACTCCACAGCCAAGAGACCCAGTACTTC
>TRBJ2-7|TRBD2|.|TRBV7-3
CAMRKAGTYEQYF
TGTGCTATGAGGAAAGCGGGAACCTACGAGCAGTACTTC
>TRBJ2-1|TRBD1|.|TRBV7-9
CASSPIDGQVGNEQFF
TGTGCCAGCAGCCCCATTGACGGACAGGTCGGCAATGAGCAGTTCTTC
>TRBJ2-2|.|.|TRBV7-2
CATRKGGGPLGELFF
TGTGCCACCCGCAAGGGGGGGGGGCCTCTCGGGGAGCTGTTTTTT